Following are 5 T cell receptor beta chains from one sample sequenced in a study of T cells in localized non-small cell lung cancer. Profiling relied on immunoSEQ multiplex PCR, and the TCRdb table lists in-frame clones only, not all of them. Among over 6,000 clones listed, 90% to 95% were seen once. The sequenced sample was peripheral blood, obtained before any cancer treatment. Receptor source: a woman aged 40 to 75 with stage I lung adenocarcinoma.

The chain is built from TRBV5-4 and TRBJ2-2; tentatively, D is TRBD1 (6 bases). There are 16 residues in the CDR3. Germline V CDR1 and CDR2: SGHNT, YYREEE (reference sequence). With 2 bases removed from V and 0 bases from J, the gap between germline ends came to 11 bases. DNA for the CDR3: TGTGCCAGCAGCTTCGGACAGTTATCGAACACCGGGGAGCTGTTTTTT. This codes for CASSFGQLSNTGELFF.

The rearrangement links TRBV6-5 to TRBJ1-2; weak D call: TRBD1 (6 bases). Deletions cut 6 bases from V and 1 base from J, with 12 bases between. The CDR3 contains 14 residues. The germline V gene has CDR1 MNHEY and CDR2 SVGAGI. The CDR3 DNA follows: TGTGCCAGCAGAGGCACAGGGATTAACTATGGCTACACCTTC. It encodes CASRGTGINYGYTF.

This clone was picked up one time. The chain couples TRBV4-1 to TRBJ1-1; D is possibly TRBD1 (6 bases). V was pared by 5 bases and J by 5 bases, with 18 bases between. Per germline, CDR1 MGHRA and CDR2 YSYEKL. The length of the CDR3 is 15 residues. CDR3 coding DNA: TGCGCCAGCAGCGAATTGACAGGCATTTTGACTGAAGCTTTCTTT. Its translation is CASSELTGILTEAFF.

This chain uses TRBV6-5 with TRBJ2-7, with TRBD1 identical over 7 bases. The trim removed 5 bases at V and 2 bases at J, leaving 6 bases unmatched. Germline V gene sequence: CDR1 MNHEY, CDR2 SVGAGI. This CDR3 is built from 14 residues. The CDR3 DNA follows: TGTGCCAGCAGTCTAAAGGGGGCGGCCTACGAGCAGTACTTC. Encoded protein: CASSLKGAAYEQYF.

The chain joins TRBV2 to TRBJ2-3; 10 bases line up with TRBD2. V was clipped by 7 bases and J by 9 bases; unmatched bases: 4. Germline V lookup: CDR1 SNHLY, CDR2 FYNNEI. The CDR3 runs to 12 residues. CDR3 sequence (DNA): TGTGCCAGCAACGGACTAGCGGAGACGCAGTATTTT. This sequence encodes CASNGLAETQYF.